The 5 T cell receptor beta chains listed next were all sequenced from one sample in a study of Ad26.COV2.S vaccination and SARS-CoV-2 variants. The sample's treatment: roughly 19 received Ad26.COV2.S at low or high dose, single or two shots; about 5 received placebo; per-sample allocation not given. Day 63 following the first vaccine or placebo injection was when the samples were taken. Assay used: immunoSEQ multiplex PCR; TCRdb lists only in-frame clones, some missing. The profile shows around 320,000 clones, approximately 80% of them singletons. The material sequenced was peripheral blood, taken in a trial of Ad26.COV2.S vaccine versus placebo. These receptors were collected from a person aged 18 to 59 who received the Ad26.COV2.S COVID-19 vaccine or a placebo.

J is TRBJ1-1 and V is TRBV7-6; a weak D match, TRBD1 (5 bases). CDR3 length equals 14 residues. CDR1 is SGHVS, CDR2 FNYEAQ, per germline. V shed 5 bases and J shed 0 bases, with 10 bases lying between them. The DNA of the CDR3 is TGTGCCAGCAGCCCAAACAGGCTGAACACTGAAGCTTTCTTT. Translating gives CASSPNRLNTEAFF.

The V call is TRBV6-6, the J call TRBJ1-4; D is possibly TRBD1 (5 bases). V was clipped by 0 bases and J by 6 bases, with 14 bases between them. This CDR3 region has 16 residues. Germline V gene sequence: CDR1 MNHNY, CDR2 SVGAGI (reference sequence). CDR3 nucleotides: TGTGCCAGCAGTTACTCGTCGGGCAGGGTGGATGAAAAACTGTTTTTT. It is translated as CASSYSSGRVDEKLFF.

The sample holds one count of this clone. For the CDR3, the DNA is TGTGCCAGCAGCTTAATTCAGGGAGGGACTGAAGCTTTCTTT. It specifies CASSLIQGGTEAFF. J is TRBJ1-1 and V is TRBV7-6; TRBD1 might be the D (5 bases). Trimming cost V 2 bases and J 5 bases, with 12 bases left between them. The germline V gene has CDR1 SGHVS and CDR2 FNYEAQ. The CDR3 consists of 14 residues. The full variable domain, in which reference TRBV7-6 and TRBJ1-1 provide the parts outside the CDR3, is GAGVSQSPRYKVTKRGQDVALRCDPISGHVSLYWYRQALGQGPEFLTYFNYEAQQDKSGLPNDRFSAERPEGSISTLTIQRTEQRDSAMYRCASSLIQGGTEAFFGQGTRLTVV.

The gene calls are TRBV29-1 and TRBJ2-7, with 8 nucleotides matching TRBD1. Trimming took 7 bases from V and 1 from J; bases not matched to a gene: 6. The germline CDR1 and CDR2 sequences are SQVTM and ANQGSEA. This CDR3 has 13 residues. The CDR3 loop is CSGWQGASYEQYF. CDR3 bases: TGCAGCGGTTGGCAGGGGGCATCCTACGAGCAGTACTTC.

Written as DNA, the CDR3 is TGTGCCAGCAGCGTAAAGGGGGCCTGGGAGACCCAGTACTTC. It encodes CASSVKGAWETQYF. This chain links TRBV9 with TRBJ2-5; 7 bases map to TRBD1. CDR3 size: 14 residues. The germline gives CDR1 SGDLS, CDR2 YYNGEE. The ends lost 1 base at V and 5 bases at J; junction bases unmatched: 5.